The 31 T cell receptor beta chains below come from one sample, sequenced in a study of T cell changes during pregnancy in multiple sclerosis. Produced via immunoSEQ multiplex PCR; TCRdb's table is partial and in-frame only. The data contain tens of thousands of clones, over 85% of them singletons. Sequenced here: CD4+ T cells from peripheral blood mononuclear cells, sampled in the first trimester of pregnancy. All receptors come from a female donor with multiple sclerosis, enrolled in a pregnancy study.

The chain couples TRBV2 to TRBJ1-5, with D tentatively TRBD1 (6 bases). This CDR3 region has 14 residues. V lost 4 bases to trimming and J lost 5 bases, with 12 bases between them. CDR1 and CDR2 (germline): SNHLY, FYNNEI. The CDR3 DNA follows: TGTGCCAGCAGTGTTACGTCAGGGGATCAGCCCCAGCATTTT. Translated, it gives CASSVTSGDQPQHF.

J is TRBJ2-7 and V is TRBV2; 8 nucleotides line up with TRBD1. The CDR3 extends over 16 amino acids. Trimming removed 6 bases from V and 0 bases from J; junction bases left unmatched: 10. Germline V CDR1 and CDR2: SNHLY, FYNNEI. The CDR3, as DNA: TGTGCCAGCAGGATAGGAGGACAGGGATACTCCTACGAGCAGTACTTC. Translating it yields CASRIGGQGYSYEQYF.

The chain combines TRBV7-9 with TRBJ1-2; D gene uncertain. Germline-derived CDR1 and CDR2 are SEHNR and FQNEAQ (reference sequence). Trimming pared 0 bases from V and 0 bases from J, leaving 11 bases between. CDR3 length: 16 amino acids. The CDR3 DNA is TGTGCCAGCAGCTTAGCGGGCGGGTTAGCTAACTATGGCTACACCTTC. Encoded protein: CASSLAGGLANYGYTF.

The chain is built from TRBV7-3 and TRBJ2-5; TRBD1 aligns across 9 bases. The CDR3 is 13 amino acids. J gave up 5 bases and V 3 bases, and 1 base lay outside the gene matches. Germline V gene sequence: CDR1 SGHTA, CDR2 FQGTGA. In DNA form, the CDR3 reads TGTGCCAGCAGCTTCGGACAGGGGGAGACCCAGTACTTC. Protein product: CASSFGQGETQYF. The whole variable domain, filled in from reference TRBV7-3 and TRBJ2-5, reads GAGVSQTPSNKVTEKGKYVELRCDPISGHTALYWYRQSLGQGPEFLIYFQGTGAADDSGLPNDRFFAVRPEGSVSTLKIQRTERGDSAVYLCASSFGQGETQYFGPGTRLLVL.

V and J are TRBV4-3 and TRBJ1-2; unclear D gene. There are 13 residues in the CDR3. Deletions cut 0 bases from V and 5 bases from J, with 7 bases between. Germline assignment: CDR1 LGHNA and CDR2 YSLEER. This CDR3 is CASSQEASYGYTF. CDR3 DNA: TGCGCCAGCAGCCAAGAGGCCAGTTATGGCTACACCTTC.

The chain combines TRBV5-1 with TRBJ2-5; a possible D gene is TRBD2 (6 bases). Trimming cost V 4 bases and J 3 bases, with 10 bases left between them. Germline CDR1 is SGHRS and CDR2 is YFSETQ. The CDR3 totals 13 residues. The CDR3 nucleotides are TGCGCCAGCAGCGATGCGGGGAAAGAGACCCAGTACTTC. Translated: CASSDAGKETQYF.

This CDR3 is CAIGGTAKEPSSYNEQFF. As DNA, the CDR3 is TGTGCCATCGGGGGGACTGCCAAAGAACCCTCCTCCTACAATGAGCAGTTCTTC. This chain joins TRBV10-3 and TRBJ2-1, with D possibly TRBD2 on 6 matching bases. Germline V gene data show CDR1 as ENHRY and CDR2 as SYGVKD. The CDR3 totals 18 residues. The V end lost 8 bases, the J end lost 0 bases, and 23 bases lay between the germline ends.

This rearrangement joins TRBV30 to TRBJ2-3, with a possible D match to TRBD2 (5 bases). Germline V CDR1 and CDR2: GTSNPN, SVGIG (reference sequence). The CDR3 is 13 residues long. Trimming removed 3 bases from V and 4 bases from J, with 11 bases in between. DNA of the CDR3: TGTGCCTGGAGCCGGGAAACATCAGATACGCAGTATTTT. It translates to CAWSRETSDTQYF.

The chain carries TRBV19 and TRBJ2-1; 8 bases are a match to TRBD2. The V and J ends lost 6 bases and 4 bases, in that order; junction bases with no gene match: 11. Looked up from germline, CDR1 is LNHDA and CDR2 is SQIVND (reference sequence). The CDR3 is made up of 16 amino acids. The CDR3 DNA follows: TGTGCCAGTAGCCGCCTCGGGGCTAGCGGGTACAATGAGCAGTTCTTC. Protein sequence: CASSRLGASGYNEQFF. Full variable domain (rest looked up from reference TRBV19 and TRBJ2-1): DGGITQSPKYLFRKEGQNVTLSCEQNLNHDAMYWYRQDPGQGLRLIYYSQIVNDFQKGDIAEGYSVSREKKESFPLTVTSAQKNPTAFYLCASSRLGASGYNEQFFGPGTRLTVL.

This clone was seen more than once but under ten times. The chain is built from TRBV28 and TRBJ1-4; possible D gene TRBD1, 6 bases. V gave up 8 bases and J gave up 14 bases, with 18 bases separating them. Germline assignment: CDR1 MDHEN and CDR2 SYDVKM. The CDR3 consists of 12 residues. CDR3 coding DNA: TGTGCCAGCGGCGGCTACAGGGATAGGCTGTTTTTT. It codes for CASGGYRDRLFF.

The table lists this clone with a count of one. The V call is TRBV28, the J call TRBJ2-2; 7 nucleotides agree with TRBD2. Looked up from germline, CDR1 is MDHEN and CDR2 is SYDVKM. The V and J ends lost 3 bases and 1 base, in that order; junction bases with no gene match: 2. This CDR3 contains 15 residues. CDR3 protein: CASSFWGGNTGELFF. The DNA of the CDR3 is TGTGCCAGCAGTTTCTGGGGGGGGAACACCGGGGAGCTGTTTTTT.

The chain couples TRBV18 to TRBJ2-5; D is perhaps TRBD1 (5 bases). Germline CDR1 and CDR2: KGHSH and LQKENI. The CDR3 is made up of 13 amino acids. V was clipped by 1 base and J by 5 bases, with 8 bases between them. Here the CDR3 DNA reads TGTGCCAGCTCACCACAGGGGATGGAGACCCAGTACTTC. Translated: CASSPQGMETQYF. The variable domain in full, completed from reference TRBV18 and TRBJ2-5, reads NAGVMQNPRHLVRRRGQEARLRCSPMKGHSHVYWYRQLPEEGLKFMVYLQKENIIDESGMPKERFSAEFPKEGPSILRIQQVVRGDSAAYFCASSPQGMETQYFGPGTRLLVL.

This sequence joins TRBV5-4 and TRBJ1-2; 7 bases line up with TRBD1. Germline-derived CDR1 and CDR2 are SGHNT and YYREEE (reference sequence). The V gene end was trimmed by 4 bases and the J gene end by 5 bases; junction bases not matched to a gene: 17. This CDR3 is built from 17 residues. The CDR3: CASSPPPRRGRMYGYTF. In DNA, the CDR3 is TGTGCCAGCAGCCCTCCCCCTCGAAGGGGGCGCATGTATGGCTACACCTTC. Full variable domain (outside the CDR3, taken from reference TRBV5-4 and TRBJ1-2): ETGVTQSPTHLIKTRGQQVTLRCSSQSGHNTVSWYQQALGQGPQFIFQYYREEENGRGNFPPRFSGLQFPNYSSELNVNALELDDSALYLCASSPPPRRGRMYGYTFGSGTRLTVV.

V usage is TRBV9 and J usage is TRBJ2-1, with 7 bases lining up with TRBD2. From germline, CDR1 is SGDLS and CDR2 YYNGEE. The trim removed 0 bases at V and 5 bases at J, leaving 8 bases unmatched. This CDR3 is 16 amino acids long. In nucleotides, the CDR3 is TGTGCCAGCAGCGTAGGTGCGGGGGAGCACCACAATGAGCAGTTCTTC. Translated: CASSVGAGEHHNEQFF. Supplemented by reference TRBV9 and TRBJ2-1, the full variable domain reads DSGVTQTPKHLITATGQRVTLRCSPRSGDLSVYWYQQSLDQGLQFLIQYYNGEERAKGNILERFSAQQFPDLHSELNLSSLELGDSALYFCASSVGAGEHHNEQFFGPGTRLTVL.

The chain recombines TRBV7-3 with TRBJ2-5; TRBD2 agrees at 7 bases. The CDR3 sequence is 15 residues long. CDR1 and CDR2 (germline): SGHTA, FQGTGA. The J segment lost 5 bases and the V segment lost 3 bases, leaving 9 bases of the junction unmatched. The chain's CDR3 is CASSFGMGGGETQYF. CDR3 coding DNA: TGTGCCAGCAGCTTCGGTATGGGGGGGGGTGAGACCCAGTACTTC.

The chain carries TRBV7-9 and TRBJ1-4; no definite D call. The V end was cut by 7 bases, the J end by 8 bases, with 17 bases between. This CDR3 is built from 14 residues. In germline, CDR1 is SEHNR, CDR2 FQNEAQ (reference sequence). The CDR3 reads CASTGRGRGEKLFF. The CDR3 DNA sequence: TGTGCCAGCACAGGCCGAGGGAGAGGGGAAAAACTGTTTTTT.

The CDR3 DNA reads as TGTGCCAGCAGTGAGGCCACACAGGGAGCTTTCTTT. The encoded protein is CASSEATQGAFF. The genes are TRBV6-1 and TRBJ1-1; perhaps TRBD1 as D (6 bases). V lost 3 bases to trimming and J lost 10 bases, with 12 bases between them. The germline CDR1 and CDR2 sequences are MNHNS and SASEGT. CDR3 length equals 12 residues.

V usage is TRBV2 and J usage is TRBJ2-1; D gene uncertain. Trimming shortened V by 0 bases and J by 7 bases, and 10 bases separated the two germline ends. CDR1 and CDR2 from the germline V gene are SNHLY and FYNNEI. This CDR3 spans 14 amino acids. For the CDR3, the DNA is TGTGCCAGCAGTGAAGCGCTTCCGGGTAATGAGCAGTTCTTC. Residues: CASSEALPGNEQFF.

The chain carries TRBV7-3 and TRBJ2-3, with D hard to call. V was cut by 5 bases and J by 1 base, with 7 bases left in between. CDR3 length equals 13 residues. Germline loops: CDR1 SGHTA, CDR2 FQGTGA. CDR3 sequence: CASSPPGTDTQYF. The CDR3 DNA follows: TGTGCCAGCAGCCCACCGGGCACAGATACGCAGTATTTT.

This clone was detected a few times. The chain joins TRBV2 to TRBJ2-2; weak D call: TRBD2 (6 bases). V was shortened by 6 bases and J by 6 bases, with 14 bases between the two germline ends. In germline, CDR1 is SNHLY, CDR2 FYNNEI. The CDR3 length is 14 residues. As DNA, the CDR3 is TGTGCCAGCAGGGGACTCCTAAATTCCGGGGAGCTGTTTTTT. This encodes CASRGLLNSGELFF.

The chain combines TRBV11-2 with TRBJ1-2, with TRBD1 matching 8 bases. The CDR3 is made up of 13 amino acids. Germline values: CDR1 SGHAT, CDR2 FQNNGV. The V segment lost 4 bases and the J segment 3 bases; nucleotides outside the gene matches: 1. The CDR3: CASSSTGDYGYTF. CDR3 nucleotides: TGTGCCAGCAGCTCGACAGGGGACTATGGCTACACCTTC.

This chain joins TRBV21-1 and TRBJ1-2. TRBV21-1 is a recognized pseudogene. This CDR3 region has 18 residues. The CDR3 protein is CASSKGAGLDTFNYGYTF. In DNA form, the CDR3 reads TGTGCCAGCAGCAAAGGGGCGGGATTGGATACGTTTAACTATGGCTACACCTTC.

The rearrangement links TRBV4-3 to TRBJ1-2, with D unresolved. Trimming pared 0 bases from V and 4 bases from J, leaving 9 bases between. The V gene's germline CDR1 is LGHNA and CDR2 YSLEER. The CDR3 loop spans 14 amino acids. The CDR3, as DNA: TGCGCCAGCAGCCAAGATTCTAGCAGCTATGGCTACACCTTC. Translated, it gives CASSQDSSSYGYTF.

This chain joins TRBV6-1 and TRBJ1-4, with 7 nucleotides matching TRBD1. J gave up 0 bases and V 4 bases, and 2 bases lay outside the gene matches. Germline lookup yields CDR1 MNHNS and CDR2 SASEGT. This CDR3 contains 15 residues. The CDR3 DNA follows: TGTGCCAGCAGTGGAGGACAGGCAACTAATGAAAAACTGTTTTTT. Translation: CASSGGQATNEKLFF.

This clone showed up just once. The J gene is TRBJ1-1, the V gene TRBV27; TRBD1 agrees at 8 bases. The CDR3 length is 13 residues. Germline CDR1 reads MNHEY; CDR2 reads SMNVEV (reference sequence). V lost 11 bases, J lost 4 bases, and 9 bases stayed unmatched. CDR3 bases: TGTGCCGCCAGGGGGCCCCTGGGCACTGAAGCTTTCTTT. Translation: CAARGPLGTEAFF.

The CDR3 sequence is CASSADGDQGYGYTF. The CDR3 DNA reads TGTGCCAGCAGCGCAGATGGGGATCAGGGCTATGGCTACACCTTC. The chain couples TRBV9 to TRBJ1-2, with TRBD1 as a possible D gene (5 bases). Between the trimmed V and J ends, which lost 3 bases and 4 bases, there was a span of 16 bases. The CDR3 is 15 residues long. Germline assignment: CDR1 SGDLS and CDR2 YYNGEE.

This clone has more than one count but fewer than ten. The rearrangement uses TRBV6-6 and TRBJ2-1; no reliable D call. Per the germline V gene, CDR1 is MNHNY and CDR2 is SVGAGI (reference sequence). The V end lost 0 bases, the J end lost 10 bases, and 7 bases lay between the germline ends. This CDR3 contains 12 residues. CDR3: CASSYSGREQFF. The CDR3 DNA reads as TGTGCCAGCAGTTACTCGGGCAGGGAGCAGTTCTTC.

This chain connects TRBV4-3 to TRBJ2-7; TRBD2 aligns across 10 bases. This CDR3 is 16 amino acids long. V shed 3 bases, J shed 5 bases, and the junction held 10 bases outside the gene matches. Germline V CDR1 and CDR2: LGHNA, YSLEER. The CDR3 region has the DNA TGCGCCAGCAGCCATCGGGCGGGACTAGCGATAGACGAGCAGTACTTC. Protein sequence: CASSHRAGLAIDEQYF.

This clone was observed a few times. The genes are TRBV2 and TRBJ1-2; perhaps TRBD1 as D (6 bases). Germline values: CDR1 SNHLY, CDR2 FYNNEI. CDR3 length equals 12 residues. The V gene lost 4 bases and the J gene lost 7 bases, with 10 bases spanning the gap. Written as DNA, the CDR3 is TGTGCCAGCAGTGTGGACAGCTTTGGCTACACCTTC. Its protein is CASSVDSFGYTF.

J is TRBJ1-2 and V is TRBV6-1; D remains unclear. Trimming removed 1 base from V and 4 bases from J, with 7 bases in between. The CDR3 length is 13 residues. Per the germline V gene, CDR1 is MNHNS and CDR2 is SASEGT. The CDR3 DNA reads TGTGCCAGCAGTGAAGTACAGCTCTATGGCTACACCTTC. Translating gives CASSEVQLYGYTF.

This chain's CDR3 is CASSQESWRGPVRKNTEAFF. CDR3 bases: TGCGCCAGCAGCCAAGAGAGCTGGCGGGGTCCGGTTCGAAAGAACACTGAAGCTTTCTTT. The V and J genes are TRBV4-1 and TRBJ1-1; D unclear. V was pared by 0 bases and J by 1 base, with 24 bases between. Germline lookup yields CDR1 MGHRA and CDR2 YSYEKL. The CDR3 is 20 amino acids.